This T cell receptor (beta chain) was identified in a study of blood T cell repertoires in COVID-19. Study-level information: From the United States, Italy and Spain came samples of acute and convalescent COVID-19. PBMCs, B-cell-depleted T cells, or T cells were the source of the cDNA or gDNA that made up the material.

Per the germline V gene, CDR1 is SGDLS and CDR2 is YYNGEE. J was trimmed by 9 bases and V by 3 bases; bases with no gene match: 8. The CDR3 contains 15 residues. Authors' methods: Estimates of nucleated cell counts were drawn from the amplification of reference gene primers. The table came from immunoSEQ multiplex PCR; TCRdb's copy has only in-frame clones and leaves some out. From that table come the V and J calls and clone size; the DNA was used to work out D and trimming. The table has around 190,000 clones, about 89% seen once. V gene TRBV9 combines with J gene TRBJ1-6, with 8 nucleotides matching TRBD1. The receptor comes from a young man who had recovered from COVID-19. Sequencing input: peripheral blood. The CDR3 reads CASSGQGTEGSPLHF. CDR3 sequence (DNA): TGTGCCAGCAGCGGACAGGGGACGGAAGGTTCACCCCTCCACTTT.